This section outlines one TCR beta chain sequence together with its context. Its antigen is undetermined. This specimen comes from a study of PD-1 blockade in classical Hodgkin lymphoma. General study findings and limits: It was among complete responders that baseline diversity resembled that of newly diagnosed patients. Exclusion was applied to patients who started nivolumab under 1 year after ASCT. Newly diagnosed patients were reported to exhibit reduced baseline TCR diversity relative to healthy donors. CD4+ but not CD8+ TCR diversity rose significantly by C4D1.

Here immunoSEQ multiplex PCR was the method, and the copy in TCRdb shows in-frame clones only, minus some. The sample records around 65,000 clones, 80% to 90% being singletons. No patient escaped relapse after autologous stem cell transplantation, and brentuximab vedotin exposure varied. The germline CDR1 and CDR2 sequences are SNHLY and FYNNEI. This CDR3 comprises 15 residues. V was cut by 5 bases and J by 2 bases, with 14 bases left in between. This clonotype was obtained from a human donor with classical Hodgkin lymphoma. The sample was peripheral blood mononuclear cells (PBMCs), taken at baseline. The chain carries TRBV2 and TRBJ2-3; no definite D call. The CDR3 region has the DNA TGTGCCAGCAGTTCACAAGATACTTTCACAGATACGCAGTATTTT. Translated, it gives CASSSQDTFTDTQYF.